Following are 29 T cell receptor beta chains from one sample sequenced in a study of T-cell reconstitution after alpha-beta-depleted transplantation in children. Unique molecular identifiers were used in preparing the TCRbeta library. In TCRdb, the PCR reads were re-called with MiXCR into one record per CDR3 protein. The sample contains 450,000 to 700,000 distinct CDR3 sequences, roughly 30% of which appear only once. This sample comprised PBMCs, obtained before TCRalphabeta/CD19-depleted stem cell transplant. The receptor set was obtained from a boy under three years old with Wiskott-Aldrich syndrome, due to receive a stem cell transplant.

This clonotype has only a few counts. The chain uses TRBV7-9 and TRBJ2-2, with D possibly matching TRBD1 (5 bases). Germline V gives CDR1 SEHNR, CDR2 FQNEAQ (reference sequence). This CDR3 has 14 amino acids. V was shortened by 5 bases and J by 9 bases, with 16 bases between the two germline ends. The CDR3 spells CASSPPQGSRELFF. The CDR3 DNA sequence: TGTGCCAGCAGCCCACCCCAGGGAAGTCGGGAGCTGTTTTTT.

This clonotype has just a few counts. The chain is built from TRBV5-1 and TRBJ1-1; D uncertain. Trimming removed 1 base at V and 2 bases at J, with 12 bases between. Per the germline V gene, CDR1 is SGHRS and CDR2 is YFSETQ. The CDR3 covers 15 residues. Written as DNA, the CDR3 is TGCGCCAGCAGCTTGTCCCCGGGATACAACACTGAAGCTTTCTTT. It specifies CASSLSPGYNTEAFF.

This clonotype has a handful of counts. This sequence joins TRBV28 and TRBJ2-7, with a weak D call TRBD1 (5 bases). Trimming took 1 base from V and 0 from J, leaving 16 bases between them. Germline CDR1 reads MDHEN; CDR2 reads SYDVKM. The CDR3 totals 17 residues. The CDR3 nucleotides are TGTGCCAGCAGTTTATTCTCCCAGGGTCAACTCTCCTACGAGCAGTACTTC. Protein sequence: CASSLFSQGQLSYEQYF.

This clonotype was counted between two and nine times. V and J are TRBV28 and TRBJ2-7; D remains ambiguous. V was shortened by 5 bases and J by 1 base, with 15 bases between the two germline ends. This CDR3 has 15 amino acids. In germline, CDR1 is MDHEN, CDR2 SYDVKM. CDR3 amino acids: CASSPPGRPSYEQYF. The CDR3 nucleotides are TGTGCCAGCAGTCCTCCTGGGCGGCCTTCCTACGAGCAGTACTTC. Full variable domain (outside the CDR3, taken from reference TRBV28 and TRBJ2-7): DVKVTQSSRYLVKRTGEKVFLECVQDMDHENMFWYRQDPGLGLRLIYFSYDVKMKEKGDIPEGYSVSREKKERFSLILESASTNQTSMYLCASSPPGRPSYEQYFGPGTRLTVT.

This rearrangement joins TRBV21-1 to TRBJ2-4; TRBD1 is the table's D call and was not checked against the DNA. TRBV21-1 is flagged as a pseudogene. The CDR3 has 18 amino acids. CDR3 residues: CASSPRTGFRVATNIQYF. The CDR3 DNA follows: TGTGCCAGCAGCCCGAGGACAGGTTTCAGGGTGGCCACAAACATTCAGTACTTC.

This clonotype has just a few counts. V is TRBV5-1 and J is TRBJ2-5; 9 bases match TRBD2. The CDR3 contains 18 residues. The V and J ends lost 0 bases and 2 bases, in that order; junction bases with no gene match: 11. Germline V gene lookup returns CDR1 SGHRS and CDR2 YFSETQ. Here the CDR3 reads CASSLALWASGDQETQYF. The DNA of the CDR3 is TGCGCCAGCAGCTTGGCCCTCTGGGCTAGCGGGGATCAAGAGACCCAGTACTTC.

This clonotype was observed a few times. The V gene is TRBV10-3, the J gene TRBJ2-1; D might be TRBD1 (6 bases). V was pared by 6 bases and J by 0 bases, with 9 bases between. This CDR3 comprises 14 residues. Germline V gives CDR1 ENHRY, CDR2 SYGVKD. CDR3 loop: CAIRGQSSYNEQFF. DNA of the CDR3: TGTGCCATCAGAGGACAGAGCTCCTACAATGAGCAGTTCTTC.

This clonotype was recorded a few times. The chain is built from TRBV12-3 or TRBV12-4 and TRBJ2-2, with D perhaps matching TRBD2 (5 bases). V gave up 3 bases and J gave up 1 base, with 15 bases separating them. This CDR3 contains 17 residues. In DNA, the CDR3 is TGTGCCAGCAGTTTGCCTACGGGCGCGGGGAACACCGGGGAGCTGTTTTTT. This codes for CASSLPTGAGNTGELFF.

The chain recombines TRBV6-1 with TRBJ2-7; 8 bases fit TRBD1. The germline V gene encodes CDR1 MNHNS and CDR2 SASEGT. The CDR3 is made up of 14 amino acids. The ends lost 6 bases at V and 5 bases at J; junction bases unmatched: 9. CDR3 nucleotides: TGTGCCAGCAGCCCGACAGGGGTTACGAACGAGCAGTACTTC. It encodes CASSPTGVTNEQYF.

The chain uses TRBV15 and TRBJ2-1, with 8 nucleotides matching TRBD1. V lost 8 bases and J lost 7; bases outside the gene matches: 7. The CDR3 is 13 residues long. Germline loops: CDR1 LNHNV, CDR2 YYDKDF (reference sequence). The CDR3 spells CATSPQGANEQFF. The CDR3 DNA follows: TGTGCCACCTCTCCTCAGGGGGCGAATGAGCAGTTCTTC.

The table lists this clonotype with a few counts. The CDR3 sequence is CASSYSIGGANVLTF. In DNA, the CDR3 is TGTGCCAGCAGTTACTCGATCGGAGGGGCCAACGTCCTGACTTTC. The rearrangement links TRBV6-2 or TRBV6-3 to TRBJ2-6; D is unresolved. Germline V gene data show CDR1 as MNHEY and CDR2 as SVGEGT. The CDR3 runs to 15 residues. The germline V and J ends were trimmed by 0 bases and 4 bases, with 7 bases remaining between them.

CDR3 protein: CASSQGTRGNIQYF. The CDR3 bases are TGTGCCAGCAGCCAAGGGACTAGGGGAAACATTCAGTACTTC. This rearrangement joins TRBV14 to TRBJ2-4, with TRBD2 matching over 7 bases. The trim removed 1 base at V and 6 bases at J, leaving 3 bases unmatched. The CDR3 has 14 residues. Germline V gene sequence: CDR1 SGHDN, CDR2 FVKESK.

This clonotype was observed a handful of times. J is TRBJ1-4 and V is TRBV12-3 or TRBV12-4, with D tentatively TRBD1 (5 bases). V gave up 3 bases and J gave up 10 bases, with 12 bases separating them. The CDR3 runs 13 residues. DNA of the CDR3: TGTGCCAGCAGTTTGGCAGGGCGGGGAAAACTGTTTTTT. Translated: CASSLAGRGKLFF.

This clonotype was seen only a few times. The rearrangement uses TRBV3-1 and TRBJ2-6; D unclear. Trimming shortened V by 3 bases and J by 4 bases, and 7 bases separated the two germline ends. This CDR3 comprises 14 residues. CDR1 and CDR2 from the germline V gene are LGHDT and YNNKEL (reference sequence). The CDR3 loop is CASSHAEGANVLTF. The CDR3 DNA sequence: TGTGCCAGCAGCCATGCTGAGGGGGCCAACGTCCTGACTTTC.

The genes are TRBV11-2 and TRBJ2-7; 11 bases match TRBD2. J lost 2 bases, V lost 2 bases, and 8 bases had no gene match. CDR3 length equals 17 residues. Per the germline V gene, CDR1 is SGHAT and CDR2 is FQNNGV. DNA for the CDR3: TGTGCCAGCAGCTTATTGCACGCGGGACTAGCGGCCTACGAGCAGTACTTC. Residues: CASSLLHAGLAAYEQYF.

The gene calls are TRBV5-1 and TRBJ1-6; D unresolved. CDR3 length: 16 amino acids. The germline V and J ends were trimmed by 0 bases and 4 bases, with 11 bases remaining between them. The germline V gene encodes CDR1 SGHRS and CDR2 YFSETQ. CDR3 sequence: CASSLGREGYNSPLHF. The CDR3 nucleotides read TGCGCCAGCAGCTTGGGGCGCGAGGGTTATAATTCACCCCTCCACTTT.

The chain couples TRBV29-1 to TRBJ1-1; D call uncertain. Looked up from germline, CDR1 is SQVTM and CDR2 is ANQGSEA. The CDR3 runs to 12 residues. V gave up 6 bases and J gave up 3 bases, with 11 bases separating them. The CDR3 sequence: CSVADGDTEAFF. CDR3 sequence (DNA): TGCAGCGTGGCGGACGGAGACACTGAAGCTTTCTTT.

This chain joins TRBV6-5 and TRBJ2-5; possible D gene TRBD2, 5 bases. From germline, CDR1 is MNHEY and CDR2 SVGAGI. The CDR3 totals 15 residues. Trimming cost V 0 bases and J 4 bases, with 12 bases left between them. The CDR3 reads CASSYSRAGGETQYF. For the CDR3, the DNA is TGTGCCAGCAGTTACTCGCGGGCCGGAGGAGAGACCCAGTACTTC.

This clonotype came up a few times. The chain links TRBV7-8 to TRBJ2-5; D possibly matches TRBD1 or TRBD2 (5 bases each). CDR1 and CDR2 from the germline V gene are SGHVS and FQNEAQ. The germline V and J ends were trimmed by 5 bases and 5 bases, with 18 bases remaining between them. The length of the CDR3 is 15 residues. CDR3 region: CASSPPTRGLETQYF. The CDR3 DNA reads as TGTGCCAGCAGCCCACCCACTCGGGGCCTGGAGACCCAGTACTTC.

There are a few counts of this clonotype. The V gene is TRBV3-1, the J gene TRBJ2-1, with D possibly TRBD2 on 6 matching bases. The CDR3 contains 12 residues. The germline V gene encodes CDR1 LGHDT and CDR2 YNNKEL (reference sequence). Trimming stripped 1 base from V and 10 bases from J, with 8 bases between. The CDR3 spells CASSQAGVEQFF. The CDR3 DNA sequence: TGTGCCAGCAGCCAAGCGGGAGTCGAGCAGTTCTTC.

The chain couples TRBV24-1 to TRBJ2-5, with D hard to call. Trimming shortened V by 4 bases and J by 1 base, and 9 bases separated the two germline ends. This CDR3 has 14 amino acids. The V gene's germline CDR1 is KGHDR and CDR2 SFDVKD. The CDR3 region is CATSDQRPQETQYF. DNA for the CDR3: TGTGCCACCAGTGACCAAAGACCCCAAGAGACCCAGTACTTC.

The chain uses TRBV27 and TRBJ2-5; a weak D match, TRBD2 (5 bases). Germline CDR1 reads MNHEY; CDR2 reads SMNVEV (reference sequence). V lost 0 bases, J lost 8 bases, and 19 bases lay in between. There are 16 residues in the CDR3. This CDR3 is CASSLSAAAKERTQYF. In nucleotides, the CDR3 is TGTGCCAGCAGTTTATCGGCAGCGGCGAAAGAGAGAACCCAGTACTTC.

The chain links TRBV12-3 or TRBV12-4 to TRBJ1-5; tentative D call: TRBD1 (5 bases). This CDR3 has 14 amino acids. The ends were cut back, 6 bases at V and 4 bases at J, with 13 bases in the middle. The CDR3 DNA sequence: TGTGCCAGCAGGGGGGGAAAGGGGAATCAGCCCCAGCATTTT. Translation gives CASRGGKGNQPQHF.

The chain combines TRBV6-1 with TRBJ2-3; D is possibly TRBD1 or TRBD2 (5 bases each). The V end was cut by 6 bases, the J end by 2 bases, with 9 bases between. This CDR3 is built from 13 residues. CDR1 MNHNS and CDR2 SASEGT come from the germline V gene. The DNA for the CDR3 is TGTGCCAGCAGGGGGGAATTCACAGATACGCAGTATTTT. This codes for CASRGEFTDTQYF.

The chain joins TRBV5-5 to TRBJ2-2; 9 bases match TRBD2. Germline CDR1 SGHKS, CDR2 YYEKEE (reference sequence). CDR3 length: 15 amino acids. With V trimmed by 7 bases and J by 6 bases, 10 bases remained unmatched. DNA of the CDR3: TGTGCCAGCGACCCCGTAGCGGGAGTTTCCGGGGAGCTGTTTTTT. The encoded protein is CASDPVAGVSGELFF.

CDR3 residues: CSARDPRGAGGGEQFF. The CDR3 nucleotides are TGCAGTGCTAGAGATCCCCGGGGAGCGGGAGGGGGAGAGCAGTTCTTC. The V gene is TRBV20-1, the J gene TRBJ2-1; 10 bases fit TRBD2. Germline CDR1 reads DFQATT; CDR2 reads SNEGSKA (reference sequence). The CDR3 totals 16 residues. V trimming: 0 bases; J trimming: 10 bases; junction bases outside the gene matches: 12.

This clonotype turned up a few times. The V and J genes are TRBV5-1 and TRBJ1-3; D is unresolved. CDR3 length equals 15 residues. Germline V gene lookup returns CDR1 SGHRS and CDR2 YFSETQ. V was clipped by 5 bases and J by 4 bases, with 16 bases between them. CDR3 nucleotides: TGCGCCAGCAGACCCTCGGGTGTCTCGGGAAACACCATATATTTT. Translation: CASRPSGVSGNTIYF.

Only a few counts were recorded for this clonotype. The chain employs TRBV9 and TRBJ2-5; weak D call: TRBD2 (7 bases). V gave up 1 base and J gave up 5 bases, with 12 bases separating them. The CDR3 extends over 14 amino acids. Per germline, CDR1 SGDLS and CDR2 YYNGEE. CDR3 in amino acids: CASSVNREGETQYF. Written as DNA, the CDR3 is TGTGCCAGCAGCGTAAACAGGGAGGGGGAGACCCAGTACTTC.

This clonotype was counted a few times. The chain uses TRBV9 and TRBJ2-3; tentatively, D is TRBD2 (6 bases). V lost 3 bases, J lost 2 bases, and 10 bases lay in between. The CDR3 has 14 residues. CDR1 SGDLS and CDR2 YYNGEE come from the germline V gene. CDR3: CASSDGGLTDTQYF. The CDR3 DNA sequence: TGTGCCAGCAGCGACGGGGGTCTCACAGATACGCAGTATTTT.